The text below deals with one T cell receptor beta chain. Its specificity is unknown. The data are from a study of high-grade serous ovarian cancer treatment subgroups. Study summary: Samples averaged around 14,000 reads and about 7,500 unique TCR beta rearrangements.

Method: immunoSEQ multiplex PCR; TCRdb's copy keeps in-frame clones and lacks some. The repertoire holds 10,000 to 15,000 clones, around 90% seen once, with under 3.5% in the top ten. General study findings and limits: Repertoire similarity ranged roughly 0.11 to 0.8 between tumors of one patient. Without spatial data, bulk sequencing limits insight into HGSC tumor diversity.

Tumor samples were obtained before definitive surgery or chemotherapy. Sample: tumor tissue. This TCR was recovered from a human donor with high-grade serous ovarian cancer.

The CDR3 nucleotides read TGTGCCAGCAGCTCTGTGAGGTATGGCTACACCTTC. Translated, it gives CASSSVRYGYTF. This chain uses TRBV27 with TRBJ1-2; D is ambiguous. V lost 6 bases to trimming and J lost 5 bases, with 10 bases between them. Germline CDR1 and CDR2: MNHEY and SMNVEV (reference sequence). The CDR3 sequence is 12 residues long.